This passage covers 27 T cell receptor beta chains from one sample sequenced in a study of blood T cells in healthy people across ages. It was with a sample-barcoded 5' primer and a J-beta primer mix that a second PCR of about 7 to 12 cycles was run. TCRdb used MiXCR to reprocess the 5' RACE reads, holding one entry per CDR3 protein. The sample holds roughly 1,700,000 distinct CDR3 sequences; approximately 28% are singletons and the top ten take less than 9.5%. Input material: blood. The receptors originated from a woman in her 30s in good health.

The genes are TRBV5-1 and TRBJ2-1; D is unclear. The germline gives CDR1 SGHRS, CDR2 YFSETQ. Trimming took 0 bases from V and 4 from J, leaving 8 bases between them. The CDR3 has 14 residues. CDR3 DNA sequence: TGCGCCAGCAGCTTGGACCCAGCGTACAATGAGCAGTTCTTC. This gives the protein CASSLDPAYNEQFF.

This clonotype was seen at least ten times. The CDR3 DNA follows: TGCAGTGCCCCTGGACTAGCGGGGGGTTACAATGAGCAGTTCTTC. It codes for CSAPGLAGGYNEQFF. The V and J genes are TRBV20-1 and TRBJ2-1; 14 nucleotides line up with TRBD2. CDR1 DFQATT and CDR2 SNEGSKA come from the germline V gene (reference sequence). Germline trimming cut 6 bases from V and 4 bases from J; bases unmatched to any gene: 5. The CDR3 covers 15 residues.

Comments on this clonotype: Germline is not matched at one junction end, which may reflect a read error. The chain uses TRBV5-1 and TRBJ2-1; 8 nucleotides align to TRBD1. This CDR3 has 15 residues. Looked up from germline, CDR1 is SGHRS and CDR2 is YFSETQ. The DNA for the CDR3 is TGTGCCAGCAGCTCAGGACAGGGAAATTACAATGAGCAGTTCTTC. This translates into CASSSGQGNYNEQFF.

This clonotype has more than one count but fewer than ten. The V call is TRBV5-5, the J call TRBJ1-5; tentatively, D is TRBD1 (5 bases). Germline-derived CDR1 and CDR2 are SGHKS and YYEKEE (reference sequence). The CDR3 runs 14 residues. Trimming left V 3 bases short and J 5 bases short, with 12 bases between. CDR3 amino acids: CASSSGTAHQPQHF. As DNA, the CDR3 is TGTGCCAGCAGCTCGGGGACTGCTCATCAGCCCCAGCATTTT.

J is TRBJ1-4 and V is TRBV11-2, with TRBD1 identical over 8 bases. The J segment lost 3 bases and the V segment lost 4 bases, leaving 7 bases of the junction unmatched. The CDR3 consists of 16 residues. Germline V gene sequence: CDR1 SGHAT, CDR2 FQNNGV. The CDR3 here is CASSSSPGQANEKLFF. The CDR3 DNA reads TGTGCCAGCAGCTCCTCCCCGGGACAGGCTAATGAAAAACTGTTTTTT.

Points on this clonotype: Relative to the germline gene, one junction end is altered; a read error may explain this. V gene TRBV18 combines with J gene TRBJ2-1; TRBD2 agrees at 12 bases. The CDR3 covers 17 residues. In germline, CDR1 is KGHSH, CDR2 LQKENI. Written as DNA, the CDR3 is TGTGCCAGCTCACCACGGACTAGCGGGGACTCCTACAATGAGCGGTTCTTC. Protein: CASSPRTSGDSYNERFF.

This clonotype turned up a few times. The rearrangement uses TRBV7-2 and TRBJ2-1; D may match TRBD1 or TRBD2 (5 bases each). Trimming pared 5 bases from V and 8 bases from J, leaving 19 bases between. The CDR3 sequence is 15 residues long. CDR1 and CDR2 from the germline V gene are SGHTA and FQGNSA. The CDR3 region is CASSRTAQGVYEQFF. The DNA of the CDR3 is TGTGCCAGCAGCCGGACTGCCCAGGGAGTCTATGAGCAGTTCTTC.

As for this clonotype: An end of the junction does not agree with germline; a read error may underlie this. The CDR3 sequence: CASSYSSSLGTQYF. CDR3 DNA: TGTGCCAGCAGCTACTCGAGCAGCTTAGGGACCCAGTACTTC. The V and J genes are TRBV6-2 or TRBV6-3 and TRBJ2-5; D is uncertain. The CDR3 sequence is 14 residues long. Germline CDR1 is MNHEY and CDR2 is SVGEGT.

The rearrangement joins TRBV4-1 to TRBJ2-7; 7 bases match TRBD1. V lost 11 bases to trimming and J lost 2 bases; unmatched junction nucleotides: 18. This CDR3 has 16 amino acids. Germline assignment: CDR1 MGHRA and CDR2 YSYEKL. The CDR3 sequence is CAGKPSPTGRAYEQYF. DNA for the CDR3: TGCGCCGGCAAACCCTCACCGACAGGGCGGGCCTACGAGCAGTACTTC.

In its sample, this clonotype was seen a few times. This chain links TRBV20-1 with TRBJ2-2; TRBD1 aligns across 9 bases. The CDR3 has 17 amino acids. The junction had 14 bases not matched to a gene; V was cut back by 3 bases and J by 6 bases. CDR1 and CDR2 from the germline V gene are DFQATT and SNEGSKA (reference sequence). CDR3 in DNA: TGCAGTGCTAGGGGCCCAATGGGACAGGGAAACGCCGGGGAGCTGTTTTTT. Translation gives CSARGPMGQGNAGELFF.

The gene calls are TRBV5-1 and TRBJ2-4, with a possible D match to TRBD2 (6 bases). The V end lost 4 bases, the J end lost 4 bases, and 21 bases lay between the germline ends. The CDR3 loop spans 17 amino acids. CDR1 is SGHRS and CDR2 is YFSETQ in the germline V gene. The CDR3 reads CASSLAGQADPKNIQYF. DNA for the CDR3: TGCGCCAGCAGCCTTGCGGGGCAGGCCGACCCAAAAAACATTCAGTACTTC.

This chain joins TRBV6-5 and TRBJ2-4; 15 positions agree with TRBD2. Germline values: CDR1 MNHEY, CDR2 SVGAGI. The trim removed 6 bases at V and 13 bases at J, leaving 10 bases unmatched. The CDR3 totals 15 residues. In nucleotides, the CDR3 is TGTGCCAGCAGCCCAGGGACTAGCGGGAGGAATGAGCAGTACTTC. This codes for CASSPGTSGRNEQYF.

Of note for this clonotype: A much larger clone sits a single nucleotide away, making a read error possible. The chain links TRBV12-3 or TRBV12-4 to TRBJ1-4; D remains unclear. This CDR3 comprises 12 residues. The CDR3 region has the DNA TGTGCCAGCAGCGGAACTAATGAAGAACTGTTTTTT. Its protein product is CASSGTNEELFF.

This clonotype showed up many times. V gene TRBV29-1 combines with J gene TRBJ2-7; 8 nucleotides align to TRBD2. Per the germline V gene, CDR1 is SQVTM and CDR2 is ANQGSEA. The CDR3 is made up of 15 amino acids. The ends lost 5 bases at V and 0 bases at J; junction bases unmatched: 9. The CDR3 reads CSVTRAGAYSYEQYF. In DNA form, the CDR3 reads TGCAGCGTTACCAGAGCGGGGGCCTACTCCTACGAGCAGTACTTC.

This clonotype was counted a few times. The chain employs TRBV5-1 and TRBJ2-1; D may correspond to TRBD1 or TRBD2 (5 bases each). CDR1 is SGHRS and CDR2 is YFSETQ in the germline V gene. The V and J ends lost 0 bases and 7 bases respectively, with 11 bases between them. This CDR3 has 14 amino acids. The CDR3 nucleotides are TGCGCCAGCAGCTTGGAAGGGGACGGGAATGAGCAGTTCTTC. Translating gives CASSLEGDGNEQFF.

This clonotype was found many times. The chain combines TRBV29-1 with TRBJ2-6; the D is unclear. The CDR3 loop spans 11 amino acids. V lost 4 bases and J lost 2, with 0 bases in between. Germline CDR1 and CDR2: SQVTM and ANQGSEA. The CDR3 protein is CSVAGANVLTF. As DNA, the CDR3 is TGCAGCGTTGCTGGGGCCAACGTCCTGACTTTC.

CDR3 amino acids: CASSASTSGNEQFF. The CDR3 DNA follows: TGTGCCAGCAGTGCCTCTACTAGCGGTAATGAGCAGTTCTTC. The gene calls are TRBV12-3 or TRBV12-4 and TRBJ2-1, with 8 bases aligning to TRBD2. V was pared by 5 bases and J by 7 bases, with 7 bases of the junction left unmatched. The CDR3 sequence is 14 residues long.

J is TRBJ1-6 and V is TRBV18; D is perhaps TRBD1 (5 bases). In germline, CDR1 is KGHSH, CDR2 LQKENI. The ends were cut back, 4 bases at V and 10 bases at J, with 17 bases in the middle. The CDR3 loop spans 15 amino acids. CDR3 DNA sequence: TGTGCCAGCTCACAAACTGGTGAAGGGGAGTCACCCCTCCACTTT. Translated: CASSQTGEGESPLHF.

The chain employs TRBV6-6 and TRBJ1-5; 7 nucleotides agree with TRBD1. The CDR3 extends over 15 amino acids. Unmatched junction bases numbered 11, after V lost 7 bases and J lost 5 bases. CDR1 is MNHNY and CDR2 is SVGAGI in the germline V gene (reference sequence). CDR3 in amino acids: CASTKERGLYQPQHF. CDR3 DNA sequence: TGTGCCAGCACCAAAGAAAGGGGGCTCTATCAGCCCCAGCATTTT.

This clonotype was seen at least ten times. The CDR3 nucleotides read TGTGCCAGCAGCTTGAACAGGGGGCCCTACGAGCAGTACTTC. Its protein is CASSLNRGPYEQYF. This rearrangement joins TRBV5-5 to TRBJ2-7; 9 bases fit TRBD1. The germline V gene has CDR1 SGHKS and CDR2 YYEKEE (reference sequence). Germline trimming cut 1 base from V and 2 bases from J; bases unmatched to any gene: 1. There are 14 residues in the CDR3.

V is TRBV7-3 and J is TRBJ2-3, with D possibly TRBD1 on 6 matching bases. The CDR3 contains 15 residues. Germline V gene lookup returns CDR1 SGHTA and CDR2 FQGTGA. V lost 5 bases and J lost 0, with 12 bases in between. The CDR3 DNA is TGTGCCAGCAGCCCGGACAGACCTAGCACAGATACGCAGTATTTT. This translates into CASSPDRPSTDTQYF.

This sequence joins TRBV5-1 and TRBJ2-2; a possible D gene is TRBD2 (5 bases). CDR1 is SGHRS and CDR2 is YFSETQ in the germline V gene. The CDR3 covers 14 residues. V lost 2 bases, J lost 6 bases, and 11 bases lay in between. The CDR3 DNA reads TGCGCCAGCAGCTTCGAGGGCCGGGCCGGGGAGCTGTTTTTT. Residues: CASSFEGRAGELFF.

The chain recombines TRBV12-3 or TRBV12-4 with TRBJ1-1; 12 positions agree with TRBD1. The CDR3 runs to 17 residues. V gave up 1 base and J gave up 7 bases; unmatched junction bases: 10. CDR3 loop: CASSLGGQGAKRIEAFF. Written as DNA, the CDR3 is TGTGCCAGCAGTTTAGGGGGACAGGGGGCAAAGCGAATTGAAGCTTTCTTT.

As to this clonotype: The conserved phenylalanine or tryptophan is not found at the CDR3 terminus, so this likely reflects a read error. V is TRBV11-2 and J is TRBJ2-3, with TRBD2 identical over 10 bases. Germline V gives CDR1 SGHAT, CDR2 FQNNGV. V dropped 6 bases and J dropped 8; count of bases not matched to a gene: 17. The CDR3 loop spans 17 amino acids. CDR3 coding DNA: TGTGCCAGCAGGCTCGAAGCGGGAGGGCCGGAGTTTGTTACGCAGTATTTG. This sequence encodes CASRLEAGGPEFVTQYL.

The genes are TRBV11-2 and TRBJ2-5, with 8 bases matching TRBD2. Germline CDR1 is SGHAT and CDR2 is FQNNGV. This CDR3 contains 18 residues. Trimming at V came to 4 bases and at J to 1 base, leaving 14 bases not matched to a gene. The chain's CDR3 is CASSWPGRLAGIQETQYF. DNA for the CDR3: TGTGCCAGCAGCTGGCCAGGGCGGCTAGCGGGCATCCAAGAGACCCAGTACTTC.

Concerning this clonotype: This may be a read error: a much more frequent sequence differs by one nucleotide. The CDR3 nucleotides are TGCAGTGCTAGAAGGCTCGGGAGAGGCTGCAATGAGCAGTTCTTC. Translation: CSARRLGRGCNEQFF. The chain is built from TRBV20-1 and TRBJ2-1; D might be TRBD2 (6 bases). The CDR3 runs to 15 residues. CDR1 and CDR2 from the germline V gene are DFQATT and SNEGSKA (reference sequence). V was pared by 2 bases and J by 6 bases, with 17 bases between.

There are a few counts of this clonotype. The chain combines TRBV4-1 with TRBJ2-7, with D hard to call. Germline CDR1 reads MGHRA; CDR2 reads YSYEKL. Trimming took 1 base from V and 1 from J, leaving 11 bases between them. The CDR3 is made up of 15 amino acids. CDR3 DNA: TGCGCCAGCAGCCAAGTCTCGATTCCATCCTACGAGCAGTACTTC. It encodes CASSQVSIPSYEQYF.